These 18 T cell receptor beta chains were sequenced from one sample in a study of T cell responses to AZD1222 COVID-19 vaccine. Sequencing used immunoSEQ multiplex PCR; TCRdb keeps in-frame clones, though not all of them. The data show 95,000 to 150,000 clones, with roughly 90% seen just once and approximately 10% held by the top ten. Sequenced material: peripheral blood, taken on day 0 of AZD1222 vaccination. The receptors were gathered from an adult in good health.

The gene calls are TRBV7-9 and TRBJ1-4, with a weak D call TRBD1 (6 bases). The CDR3 runs 14 residues. Looked up from germline, CDR1 is SEHNR and CDR2 is FQNEAQ (reference sequence). The V end lost 1 base, the J end lost 5 bases, and 8 bases lay between the germline ends. The CDR3 region has the DNA TGTGCCAGCAGCTTAGGGACAGCAAATGAAAAACTGTTTTTT. This codes for CASSLGTANEKLFF.

Written as DNA, the CDR3 is TGTGCCAGCAGCTTAACACAGGGGGCGCTTGGCTACACCTTC. It specifies CASSLTQGALGYTF. The chain has TRBV7-2 and TRBJ1-2; 9 bases are a match to TRBD1. The V gene's germline CDR1 is SGHTA and CDR2 FQGNSA. V dropped 2 bases and J dropped 7; count of bases not matched to a gene: 5. The CDR3 consists of 14 residues.

V and J are TRBV30 and TRBJ1-1; D remains unclear. V lost 0 bases and J lost 1, with 6 bases in between. The CDR3 length is 13 residues. The germline gives CDR1 GTSNPN, CDR2 SVGIG (reference sequence). The CDR3 nucleotides read TGTGCCTGGAGTGTAATGAGGAACACTGAAGCTTTCTTT. Translating gives CAWSVMRNTEAFF.

The V and J genes are TRBV10-1 and TRBJ2-7; 7 bases are shared with TRBD1. Per germline, CDR1 WNHNN and CDR2 SYGVQD (reference sequence). This CDR3 comprises 14 residues. Trimming cost V 8 bases and J 2 bases; bases outside gene matches: 9. The CDR3 sequence is CASPLADRPYEQYF. As DNA, the CDR3 is TGCGCCAGCCCCCTGGCGGACAGGCCCTACGAGCAGTACTTC.

The chain is built from TRBV6-5 and TRBJ1-6, with D perhaps TRBD1 (6 bases). There are 14 residues in the CDR3. Germline V lookup: CDR1 MNHEY, CDR2 SVGAGI. Deletions cut 11 bases from V and 0 bases from J, with 11 bases between. The CDR3 is CAGGQSSYNSPLHF. In nucleotides, the CDR3 is TGTGCCGGAGGACAGAGCTCCTATAATTCACCCCTCCACTTT.

This chain connects TRBV19 to TRBJ2-2; 7 bases align to TRBD1. CDR1 is LNHDA and CDR2 is SQIVND in the germline V gene (reference sequence). V was clipped by 10 bases and J by 0 bases; unmatched bases: 5. CDR3 length: 14 residues. The CDR3 region has the DNA TGTGCCACCCGACAGGGTGCGAACACCGGGGAGCTGTTTTTT. Translated: CATRQGANTGELFF. Complete variable domain (other parts from reference TRBV19 and TRBJ2-2): DGGITQSPKYLFRKEGQNVTLSCEQNLNHDAMYWYRQDPGQGLRLIYYSQIVNDFQKGDIAEGYSVSREKKESFPLTVTSAQKNPTAFYLCATRQGANTGELFFGEGSRLTVL.

A word on this clone: The limits of the CDR3 on the DNA are not certain, so only TCRdb's listed CDR3 is given. The J gene is TRBJ1-2, the V gene TRBV21-1; TRBD1 is the table's D call and was not checked against the DNA. TRBV21-1 is flagged as a pseudogene. The CDR3 is made up of 17 amino acids, end residues included. CDR3 sequence reads: CASSAPWGRGSNYGYTF.

This clone was counted a single time. The chain recombines TRBV30 with TRBJ1-5; D gene uncertain. This CDR3 spans 14 amino acids. Looked up from germline, CDR1 is GTSNPN and CDR2 is SVGIG (reference sequence). The V end was cut by 2 bases, the J end by 2 bases, with 10 bases between. Written as DNA, the CDR3 is TGTGCCTGGAGTACGGACTCTGGCAATCAGCCCCAGCATTTT. As protein: CAWSTDSGNQPQHF.

This clone was observed a few times. This chain uses TRBV5-5 with TRBJ2-1, with D perhaps TRBD1 or TRBD2 (5 bases each). CDR1 SGHKS and CDR2 YYEKEE come from the germline V gene (reference sequence). V was pared by 2 bases and J by 6 bases, with 18 bases between. This CDR3 has 16 residues. The CDR3 bases are TGTGCCAGCAGCTTTGGTATCTCCCGAGGGGCCAATGAGCAGTTCTTC. Translating it yields CASSFGISRGANEQFF. The variable domain in full, with the rest retrieved from reference TRBV5-5 and TRBJ2-1, is DAGVTQSPTHLIKTRGQQVTLRCSPISGHKSVSWYQQVLGQGPQFIFQYYEKEERGRGNFPDRFSARQFPNYSSELNVNALLLGDSALYLCASSFGISRGANEQFFGPGTRLTVL.

The rearrangement uses TRBV7-2 and TRBJ2-7, with D uncertain. There are 12 residues in the CDR3. Germline CDR1 SGHTA, CDR2 FQGNSA. V was cut by 5 bases and J by 2 bases, with 7 bases left in between. DNA for the CDR3: TGTGCCAGCAGCACCCATCCCTACGAGCAGTACTTC. Protein: CASSTHPYEQYF.

The chain links TRBV7-9 to TRBJ2-6, with a tentative D call TRBD1 (6 bases). This CDR3 region has 17 residues. CDR1 and CDR2 from the germline V gene are SEHNR and FQNEAQ (reference sequence). Trimming cost V 5 bases and J 5 bases, with 19 bases left between them. The CDR3 sequence is CASSQVRGQPRANVLTF. The CDR3 region has the DNA TGTGCCAGCAGCCAAGTCCGCGGACAGCCACGGGCCAACGTCCTGACTTTC.

This chain joins TRBV30 and TRBJ1-2; no definite D call. The length of the CDR3 is 14 residues. Germline CDR1 and CDR2: GTSNPN and SVGIG (reference sequence). V was cut by 0 bases and J by 4 bases, with 12 bases left in between. The CDR3 nucleotides read TGTGCCTGGAGTGTCGCAGGAATGTTCTATGGCTACACCTTC. Its protein product is CAWSVAGMFYGYTF. Supplemented by reference TRBV30 and TRBJ1-2, the full variable domain reads SQTIHQWPATLVQPVGSPLSLECTVEGTSNPNLYWYRQAAGRGLQLLFYSVGIGQISSEVPQNLSASRPQDRQFILSSKKLLLSDSGFYLCAWSVAGMFYGYTFGSGTRLTVV.

The chain recombines TRBV6-5 with TRBJ2-5; 10 bases are shared with TRBD1. The CDR3 spans 15 residues. Germline values: CDR1 MNHEY, CDR2 SVGAGI. The trim removed 6 bases at V and 7 bases at J, leaving 11 bases unmatched. The CDR3 loop is CASRAVTGGWGTQYF. The CDR3 coding sequence is TGTGCCAGCAGAGCGGTGACAGGGGGCTGGGGGACCCAGTACTTC.

This clone was seen a few times. The chain is built from TRBV29-1 and TRBJ2-7, with 8 nucleotides matching TRBD2. V trimming: 4 bases; J trimming: 5 bases; junction bases outside the gene matches: 4. CDR3 length: 12 residues. Germline CDR1 and CDR2: SQVTM and ANQGSEA. CDR3 protein: CSVAGGVHEQYF. In DNA, the CDR3 is TGCAGCGTTGCGGGAGGGGTCCACGAGCAGTACTTC.

The V call is TRBV18, the J call TRBJ1-1; TRBD1 matches 7 bases. The CDR3 consists of 15 residues. Unmatched junction bases numbered 7, after V lost 4 bases and J lost 2 bases. Germline assignment: CDR1 KGHSH and CDR2 LQKENI. CDR3 in amino acids: CASSLSTGANTEAFF. CDR3 coding DNA: TGTGCCAGCTCACTTTCCACAGGGGCTAACACTGAAGCTTTCTTT.

The chain employs TRBV3-1 (or the pseudogene TRBV3-2) and TRBJ2-1; 8 bases are shared with TRBD2. Germline V gene lookup returns CDR1 LGHDT and CDR2 YNNKEL (reference sequence). CDR3 size: 16 residues. V was pared by 7 bases and J by 5 bases, with 13 bases of the junction left unmatched. CDR3 DNA sequence: TGTGCCAGCACCCCCCTTCTTAGCGGGGTAAACAATGAGCAGTTCTTC. Its translation is CASTPLLSGVNNEQFF.

This chain links TRBV7-3 with TRBJ2-3, with unresolved D. Trimming shortened V by 5 bases and J by 4 bases, and 10 bases separated the two germline ends. Germline CDR1 SGHTA, CDR2 FQGTGA. The CDR3 sequence is 13 residues long. DNA for the CDR3: TGTGCCAGCAGCCTAGAGCCTGCAGATACGCAGTATTTT. As protein: CASSLEPADTQYF.

This CDR3 is CASSPSPLAVNNEQFF. The CDR3 DNA follows: TGTGCCAGCAGTCCCTCCCCCCTAGCGGTCAACAATGAGCAGTTCTTC. The genes are TRBV28 and TRBJ2-1, with 7 bases lining up with TRBD2. Trimming at V came to 5 bases and at J to 5 bases, leaving 12 bases not matched to a gene. The CDR3 has 16 amino acids. In germline, CDR1 is MDHEN, CDR2 SYDVKM. Supplemented by reference TRBV28 and TRBJ2-1, the full variable domain reads DVKVTQSSRYLVKRTGEKVFLECVQDMDHENMFWYRQDPGLGLRLIYFSYDVKMKEKGDIPEGYSVSREKKERFSLILESASTNQTSMYLCASSPSPLAVNNEQFFGPGTRLTVL.